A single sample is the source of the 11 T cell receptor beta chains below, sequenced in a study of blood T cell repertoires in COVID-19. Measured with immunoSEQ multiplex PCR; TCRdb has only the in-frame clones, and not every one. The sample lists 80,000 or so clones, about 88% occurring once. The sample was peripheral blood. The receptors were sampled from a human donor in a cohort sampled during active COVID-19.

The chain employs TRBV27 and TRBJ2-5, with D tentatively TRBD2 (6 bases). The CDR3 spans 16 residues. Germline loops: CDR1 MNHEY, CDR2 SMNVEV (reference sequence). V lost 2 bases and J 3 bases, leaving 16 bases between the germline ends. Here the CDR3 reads CASSLLFIGGEETQYF. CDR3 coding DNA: TGTGCCAGCAGTTTACTCTTCATTGGAGGGGAAGAGACCCAGTACTTC.

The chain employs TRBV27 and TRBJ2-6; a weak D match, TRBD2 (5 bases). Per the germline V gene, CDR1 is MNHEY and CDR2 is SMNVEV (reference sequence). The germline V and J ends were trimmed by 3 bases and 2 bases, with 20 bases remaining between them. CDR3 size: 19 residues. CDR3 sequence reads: CASSFRLDWKVPGANVLTF. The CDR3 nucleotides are TGTGCCAGCAGTTTCCGGTTGGACTGGAAGGTCCCTGGGGCCAACGTCCTGACTTTC.

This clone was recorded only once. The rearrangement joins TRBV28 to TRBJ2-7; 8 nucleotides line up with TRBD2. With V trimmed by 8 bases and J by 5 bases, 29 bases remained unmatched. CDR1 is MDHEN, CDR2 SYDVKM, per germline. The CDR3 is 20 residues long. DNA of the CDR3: TGTGCCAGCGGGACCAATCTCGTCCCCTTATTAAGCGGGAGTATTGACGAGCAGTACTTC. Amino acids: CASGTNLVPLLSGSIDEQYF. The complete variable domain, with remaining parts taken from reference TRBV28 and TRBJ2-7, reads DVKVTQSSRYLVKRTGEKVFLECVQDMDHENMFWYRQDPGLGLRLIYFSYDVKMKEKGDIPEGYSVSREKKERFSLILESASTNQTSMYLCASGTNLVPLLSGSIDEQYFGPGTRLTVT.

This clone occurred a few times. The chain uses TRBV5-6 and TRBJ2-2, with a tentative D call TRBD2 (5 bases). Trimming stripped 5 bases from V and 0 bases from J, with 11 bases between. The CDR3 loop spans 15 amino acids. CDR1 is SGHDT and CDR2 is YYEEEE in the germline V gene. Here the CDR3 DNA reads TGTGCCAGCAGGTATACCGGGACGAACACCGGGGAGCTGTTTTTT. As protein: CASRYTGTNTGELFF.

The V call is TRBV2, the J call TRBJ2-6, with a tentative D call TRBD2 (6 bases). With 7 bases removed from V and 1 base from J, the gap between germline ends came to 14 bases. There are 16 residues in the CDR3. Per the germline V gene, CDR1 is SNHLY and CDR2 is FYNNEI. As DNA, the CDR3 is TGTGCCAGCACCTACACGGGGGATTCTGGGGCCAACGTCCTGACTTTC. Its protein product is CASTYTGDSGANVLTF.

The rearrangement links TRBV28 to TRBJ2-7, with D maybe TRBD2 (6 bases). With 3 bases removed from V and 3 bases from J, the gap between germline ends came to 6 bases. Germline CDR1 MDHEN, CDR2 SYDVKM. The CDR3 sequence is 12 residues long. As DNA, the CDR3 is TGTGCCAGCAGTTTGGGGGGCTACGAGCAGTACTTC. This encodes CASSLGGYEQYF.

CDR3 coding DNA: TGTGCCAGCAGCGGACTAGCGGGAGTCTACGAGCAGTACTTC. This translates into CASSGLAGVYEQYF. V gene TRBV14 combines with J gene TRBJ2-7; 13 nucleotides agree with TRBD2. Germline CDR1 reads SGHDN; CDR2 reads FVKESK. The CDR3 totals 14 residues. Trimming removed 5 bases from V and 3 bases from J; junction bases left unmatched: 1.

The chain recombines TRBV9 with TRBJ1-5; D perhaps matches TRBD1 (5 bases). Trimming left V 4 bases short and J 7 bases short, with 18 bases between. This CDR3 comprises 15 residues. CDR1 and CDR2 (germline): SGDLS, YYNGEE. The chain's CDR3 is CASSPTGGGLQPQHF. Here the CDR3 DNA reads TGTGCCAGCAGCCCCACTGGGGGAGGGCTACAGCCCCAGCATTTT.

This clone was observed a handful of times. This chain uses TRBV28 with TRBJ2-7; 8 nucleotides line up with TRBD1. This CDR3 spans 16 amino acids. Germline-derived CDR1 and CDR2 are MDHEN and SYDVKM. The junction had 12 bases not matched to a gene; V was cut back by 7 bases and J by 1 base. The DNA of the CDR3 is TGTGCCAGCAAAAATATTCGACAGGGGAGTTCCTACGAGCAGTACTTC. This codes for CASKNIRQGSSYEQYF.

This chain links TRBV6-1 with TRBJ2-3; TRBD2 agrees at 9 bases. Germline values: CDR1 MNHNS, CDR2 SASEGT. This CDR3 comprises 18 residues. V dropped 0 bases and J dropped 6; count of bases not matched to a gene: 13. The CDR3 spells CASSEAGVVAGAVDTQYF. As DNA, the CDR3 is TGTGCCAGCAGTGAAGCCGGAGTGGTAGCGGGAGCGGTTGATACGCAGTATTTT.

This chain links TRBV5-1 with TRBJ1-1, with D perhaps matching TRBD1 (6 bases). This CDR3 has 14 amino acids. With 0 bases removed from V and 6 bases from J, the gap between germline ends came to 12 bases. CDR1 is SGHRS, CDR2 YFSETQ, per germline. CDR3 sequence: CASSLVAGAAEAFF. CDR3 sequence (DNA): TGCGCCAGCAGCTTGGTCGCGGGGGCAGCTGAAGCTTTCTTT.